This T cell receptor (beta chain) was recovered during a study of beta chain features in type 1 diabetes. Study results and limitations: Within each of all four CD4+ subsets, Type 1 diabetes patients had TCRB CDR3s that were moderately but significantly shorter. Whether TCRB rearrangement is influenced by HLA type was left unresolved in this analysis.

Expressed TCRB transcripts were sequenced, since all the RNA that had been isolated was reverse transcribed. Roughly 3.6 million reads, on average, came from each naive, central memory and regulatory T cell sample. Measured with immunoSEQ multiplex PCR; TCRdb has only the in-frame clones, and not every one. The sample lists about 44,000 clones, roughly 49% occurring once. The germline gives CDR1 MDHEN, CDR2 SYDVKM. This CDR3 has 15 amino acids. J gave up 5 bases and V 1 base, and 2 bases lay outside the gene matches. A remark on this clone: Its antigen is still unknown.

CD4+ naive, central memory, regulatory and stem cell-like memory subsets were isolated by sorting on CD45RO/CCR7/CD25/CD127/CD95/CD27. This chain links TRBV28 with TRBJ2-3; 11 bases line up with TRBD2. The sequenced sample consisted of Tregs from blood. The receptor's source is a woman younger than 35 in good health. The CDR3 loop reads CASSLSGLAGDTQYF. DNA of the CDR3: TGTGCCAGCAGTTTATCTGGACTAGCGGGAGATACGCAGTATTTT.